This T cell receptor beta chain emerged from a study of T-cell memory formation after mild COVID-19. Study overall: TCR clusters were mostly donor specific.

Looked up from germline, CDR1 is LGHNA and CDR2 is YSLEER. Trimming took off 1 base at V and 5 bases at J, with 11 bases between the two ends. This CDR3 spans 14 amino acids. A word on this clonotype: Its antigen is unknown.

Each CDR3 protein is one row after TCRdb ran MiXCR on the 5' RACE reads. The sample carries 250,000 to 350,000 distinct CDR3 sequences, around 15% recorded once. Study-wide results and limits: Most CD4+ clones that shrank were in CM and EM, while CD8+ ones turned up in EMRA. Among clones contracting day 15 to 85, CD4/CD8 was balanced, whereas later expanders leaned CD4+.

This clonotype originated in a man aged 18-30 years who had mild COVID-19 (a few samples of this study predate the infection). Cell type and time point are not known. Material: PBMCs or a T cell subset sorted from them (not recorded which). This sequence joins TRBV4-3 and TRBJ2-5; perhaps TRBD1 as D (5 bases). Here the CDR3 reads CASSQVAGWETQYF. CDR3 sequence (DNA): TGCGCCAGCAGCCAAGTTGCAGGGTGGGAGACCCAGTACTTC.